The 10 T cell receptor beta chains given below trace back to one sample, sequenced in a study of long-term antiretroviral therapy in people with HIV (dated by TCRdb to 2022 to 2024). The immunoSEQ hsTCRB v3.0 assay was used at survey level resolution to sequence the TRB variable region. TCRdb took over this immuneACCESS table, retaining in-frame rearrangements with V and J assigned. Such tables are incomplete; in checked studies, under half of the missing clones stem from an unresolved V gene, and the remainder is unexplained. The sample has approximately 47,000 clones on record, around 80% of them singletons. Around 3% of the sample goes to the ten largest clones. Sequencing used unsorted PBMCs, obtained 0.8 years after starting antiretroviral therapy. The source of these receptors is a woman between 18 and 29 years old with HIV.

V and J are TRBV5-4 and TRBJ2-5; 11 bases are a match to TRBD1. Germline V lookup: CDR1 SGHNT, CDR2 YYREEE (reference sequence). V lost 0 bases and J lost 5; bases outside the gene matches: 3. The CDR3 is 15 residues long. The CDR3 bases are TGTGCCAGCAGCTTGGGGGGACAGGGGGTTGAGACCCAGTACTTC. This codes for CASSLGGQGVETQYF. The whole variable domain, filled in from reference TRBV5-4 and TRBJ2-5, reads ETGVTQSPTHLIKTRGQQVTLRCSSQSGHNTVSWYQQALGQGPQFIFQYYREEENGRGNFPPRFSGLQFPNYSSELNVNALELDDSALYLCASSLGGQGVETQYFGPGTRLLVL.

The chain joins TRBV4-3 to TRBJ1-1; TRBD1 might be the D (5 bases). The ends were cut back, 0 bases at V and 11 bases at J, with 19 bases in the middle. The V gene's germline CDR1 is LGHNA and CDR2 YSLEER. The CDR3 runs 15 residues. The CDR3 nucleotides are TGCGCCAGCAGCCAAGATATTATAGAAGGGGCAGGGGCTTTCTTT. Translated, it gives CASSQDIIEGAGAFF.

This clone was seen only a few times. The chain combines TRBV7-9 with TRBJ2-1, with TRBD1 identical over 9 bases. The length of the CDR3 is 14 residues. With 5 bases clipped from V and 5 bases from J, the junction kept 4 bases outside the gene matches. Germline CDR1 SEHNR, CDR2 FQNEAQ (reference sequence). The CDR3 DNA sequence: TGTGCCAGCAGCCGGGACAGGGAAAACAATGAGCAGTTCTTC. Translated: CASSRDRENNEQFF.

Only a few counts were recorded for this clone. The J gene is TRBJ1-2, the V gene TRBV19; D is ambiguous. The CDR3 extends over 12 amino acids. Trimming shortened V by 6 bases and J by 4 bases, and 9 bases separated the two germline ends. CDR1 is LNHDA and CDR2 is SQIVND in the germline V gene (reference sequence). This CDR3 is CASRDGFYGYTF. The CDR3 nucleotides read TGTGCCAGTAGGGACGGCTTCTATGGCTACACCTTC. The full variable domain, completed using reference TRBV19 and TRBJ1-2, is DGGITQSPKYLFRKEGQNVTLSCEQNLNHDAMYWYRQDPGQGLRLIYYSQIVNDFQKGDIAEGYSVSREKKESFPLTVTSAQKNPTAFYLCASRDGFYGYTFGSGTRLTVV.

This clone came up a few times. The chain recombines TRBV5-5 with TRBJ2-7; 7 nucleotides align to TRBD2. The ends lost 6 bases at V and 3 bases at J; junction bases unmatched: 6. Germline V gene sequence: CDR1 SGHKS, CDR2 YYEKEE (reference sequence). This CDR3 has 13 residues. CDR3 nucleotide sequence: TGTGCCAGCAACCTCGGCGGGGGCTACGAGCAGTACTTC. This codes for CASNLGGGYEQYF.

The chain links TRBV5-8 to TRBJ1-1, with D unclear. V shed 4 bases and J shed 5 bases, with 6 bases lying between them. The CDR3 totals 11 residues. Germline CDR1 and CDR2: SGHTS and YDEGEE. The CDR3 nucleotides are TGTGCCAGCAGCGTGGTAACTGAAGCTTTCTTT. It translates to CASSVVTEAFF.

CDR3 loop: CASSLLGTGRAYNEQFF. As DNA, the CDR3 is TGTGCCAGCAGTTTACTGGGTACGGGGCGGGCCTACAATGAGCAGTTCTTC. The gene calls are TRBV27 and TRBJ2-1; D could derive from TRBD1 or TRBD2 (5 bases each). With 2 bases removed from V and 2 bases from J, the gap between germline ends came to 16 bases. Germline CDR1 reads MNHEY; CDR2 reads SMNVEV (reference sequence). The CDR3 is made up of 17 amino acids.

This clone was counted once. The chain uses TRBV19 and TRBJ2-5; 11 positions match TRBD1. Germline CDR1 reads LNHDA; CDR2 reads SQIVND (reference sequence). There are 14 residues in the CDR3. Trimming took 5 bases from V and 4 from J; bases not matched to a gene: 3. The CDR3 DNA reads as TGTGCCAGTAGTGCGGGGACAGGGGGAGAGACCCAGTACTTC. Translated: CASSAGTGGETQYF.

V usage is TRBV5-1 and J usage is TRBJ2-5, with TRBD1 as a possible D gene (5 bases). CDR1 is SGHRS and CDR2 is YFSETQ in the germline V gene. The CDR3 has 14 residues. V was pared by 0 bases and J by 1 base, with 7 bases between. CDR3 protein: CASSLGQPQETQYF. The CDR3 DNA sequence: TGCGCCAGCAGCTTGGGACAGCCCCAAGAGACCCAGTACTTC.

A remark on this clone: One junction end does not reproduce the germline sequence, and a read error may be involved. The chain combines TRBV7-6 with TRBJ2-1; 11 bases match TRBD2. This CDR3 has 16 amino acids. Germline loops: CDR1 SGHVS, CDR2 FNYEAQ. CDR3 sequence (DNA): TGTGCCAGCAGCTTAAGGACTAGCGGGTCCTTCAATGAGCAGTTCTTC. Its protein is CASSLRTSGSFNEQFF.